Listed below are T cell receptor beta chains from one sample, sequenced in a study of control samples from healthy donors and cancer patients. Here immunoSEQ multiplex PCR was the method, and the copy in TCRdb shows in-frame clones only, minus some. This sample has over 150,000 clones, with approximately 91% found just once. The sample taken for sequencing was blood. These receptors originate from a woman aged 40-49 years in good health. Both conserved end residues are part of each CDR3. A D gene is named only where the DNA matches it firmly. The size field is filled for only some rows; it gives once, few, many or a size class.

J | V | D | size | length | CDR3 | DNA
TRBJ2-1 | TRBV19 | - | - | 17 | CASSIRETGTEYNEQFF | TGTGCCAGTAGTATCCGTGAGACCGGGACGGAATACAATGAGCAGTTCTTC
TRBJ1-6 | TRBV19 | - | once | 15 | CASSMASSYNSPLHF | TGTGCCAGTAGTATGGCAAGCTCCTATAATTCACCCCTCCACTTT
TRBJ2-5 | TRBV19 | - | - | 14 | CASSIDLEEETQYF | TGTGCCAGTAGTATAGATCTGGAGGAAGAGACCCAGTACTTC
TRBJ2-7 | TRBV4-1 | - | - | 13 | CASSQGHSYEQYF | TGCGCCAGCAGCCAAGGGCACAGCTACGAGCAGTACTTC
TRBJ1-3 | TRBV18 | - | once | 13 | CASSSTPMDTIYF | TGTGCCAGCTCGTCCACCCCTATGGACACCATATATTTT
TRBJ1-1 | TRBV4-1 | - | - | 18 | CASSVAAVRGGMNTEAFF | TGCGCCAGCAGCGTCGCGGCCGTAAGGGGGGGCATGAACACTGAAGCTTTCTTT
TRBJ1-4 | TRBV19 | - | - | 13 | CASSRPGSEKLFF | TGTGCCAGCTCCCGACCTGGGAGTGAAAAACTGTTTTTT
TRBJ1-2 | TRBV10-1 | - | - | 14 | CASSAGGASYGYTF | TGCGCCAGCAGTGCCGGGGGCGCGAGCTATGGCTACACCTTC
TRBJ1-1 | TRBV5-4 | - | - | 14 | CASSPSLGNTEAFF | TGTGCCAGCAGCCCATCGTTGGGGAACACTGAAGCTTTCTTT
TRBJ1-4 | TRBV2 | - | - | 14 | CASSPWGGNEKLFF | TGTGCCAGCAGCCCTTGGGGGGGGAATGAAAAACTGTTTTTT
TRBJ1-2 | TRBV10-3 | - | - | 15 | CAISESRGFGYGYTF | TGTGCCATCAGTGAGTCGCGGGGGTTCGGGTATGGCTACACCTTC
TRBJ1-1 | TRBV6-6 | - | - | 14 | CASSYQRGNTEAFF | TGTGCCAGCAGTTACCAAAGAGGGAACACTGAAGCTTTCTTT
TRBJ1-2 | TRBV18 | - | - | 14 | CASSPNPYTYGYTF | TGTGCCAGCTCACCAAACCCTTATACCTATGGCTACACCTTC
TRBJ2-2 | TRBV6-5 | - | - | 14 | CASSLGGADGELFF | TGTGCCAGCAGTCTAGGGGGTGCTGACGGGGAGCTGTTTTTT
TRBJ1-4 | TRBV7-9 | - | - | 14 | CASTLGGPNEKLFF | TGTGCCAGCACCCTGGGGGGGCCTAATGAAAAACTGTTTTTT
TRBJ2-7 | TRBV5-1 | TRBD1 | - | 15 | CASSYRDRGIYEQYF | TGCGCCAGCAGCTACCGAGACAGGGGTATCTACGAGCAGTACTTC
TRBJ1-1 | TRBV7-9 | - | - | 12 | CASSLSAGRAFF | TGTGCCAGCAGCTTATCGGCAGGCAGAGCTTTCTTT
TRBJ2-1 | TRBV29-1 | - | - | 17 | CSVEDLLSGAAYNEQFF | TGCAGCGTTGAAGATCTGTTGTCGGGGGCGGCCTACAATGAGCAGTTCTTC
TRBJ1-1 | TRBV18 | - | once | 17 | CASSPRQRGQLNTEAFF | TGTGCCAGCTCACCACGTCAGCGAGGACAGCTGAACACTGAAGCTTTCTTT
TRBJ1-1 | TRBV12-3/TRBV12-4 | - | - | 11 | CASSLNRVSFF | TGTGCCAGCAGTTTAAATCGGGTTTCTTTCTTT
TRBJ1-1 | TRBV19 | - | - | 13 | CASSQGLNTEAFF | TGTGCCAGTAGCCAAGGACTGAACACTGAAGCTTTCTTT
TRBJ1-5 | TRBV5-5 | - | - | 14 | CASSLDSGDQPQHF | TGTGCCAGCAGCTTGGACTCTGGTGATCAGCCCCAGCATTTT
TRBJ1-5 | TRBV19 | - | - | 15 | CASKWGHDVEQPQHF | TGTGCCAGTAAATGGGGGCATGATGTGGAGCAGCCCCAGCATTTT
TRBJ2-4 | TRBV9 | - | - | 14 | CASSPQLAKNIQYF | TGTGCCAGCAGCCCCCAGCTAGCCAAAAACATTCAGTACTTC
TRBJ2-5 | TRBV15 | - | - | 13 | CATSRDNMETQYF | TGTGCCACCAGCAGAGATAATATGGAGACCCAGTACTTC
TRBJ2-5 | TRBV2 | - | - | 13 | CASSARGGETQYF | TGTGCCAGCAGCGCTAGGGGGGGGGAGACCCAGTACTTC
TRBJ2-7 | TRBV2 | - | - | 14 | CASSDPENDYEQYF | TGTGCCAGCAGTGACCCGGAGAATGACTACGAGCAGTACTTC
TRBJ2-5 | TRBV3-1/TRBV3-2 | TRBD2 | - | 15 | CASVLLAGGRETQYF | TGTGCCAGTGTACTACTAGCGGGGGGGAGAGAGACCCAGTACTTC
TRBJ1-1 | TRBV7-3 | - | once | 13 | CASSKSPNTEAFF | TGTGCCAGCTCCAAGTCCCCGAACACTGAAGCTTTCTTT
TRBJ2-7 | TRBV3-1/TRBV3-2 | - | once | 11 | CASSQGYEQYF | TGTGCCAGCAGCCAAGGCTACGAGCAGTACTTC
TRBJ1-1 | TRBV5-1 | - | - | 15 | CASSPKTGGTTEAFF | TGCGCCAGCAGCCCTAAAACTGGGGGTACCACTGAAGCTTTCTTT
TRBJ1-2 | TRBV19 | - | - | 15 | CASSVDVGGYYGYTF | TGTGCCAGTAGTGTGGATGTAGGGGGATACTATGGCTACACCTTC
TRBJ2-1 | TRBV2 | TRBD1 | - | 14 | CASSAQGAHNEQFF | TGTGCCAGCAGTGCACAGGGGGCCCACAATGAGCAGTTCTTC
TRBJ1-5 | TRBV19 | - | - | 16 | CASNEVGGFSNQPQHF | TGTGCCAGTAATGAGGTCGGGGGATTTAGCAATCAGCCCCAGCATTTT
TRBJ2-7 | TRBV27 | TRBD2 | - | 14 | CASSLLAESYEQYF | TGTGCCAGCAGTTTGCTAGCGGAGTCCTACGAGCAGTACTTC
TRBJ1-2 | TRBV4-1 | - | - | 16 | CASSQGPRSQNYGYTF | TGCGCCAGCAGCCAAGGGCCCCGTAGTCAGAACTATGGCTACACCTTC
TRBJ1-1 | TRBV6-5 | TRBD1 | - | 15 | CASNPWGTGNTEAFF | TGTGCCAGCAACCCTTGGGGGACAGGGAACACTGAAGCTTTCTTT
TRBJ2-3 | TRBV5-4 | - | - | 15 | CASSRAGQLPDTQYF | TGTGCCAGCTCCAGAGCGGGACAGTTACCAGATACGCAGTATTTT
TRBJ1-5 | TRBV4-1 | - | - | 14 | CASSQVGGNQPQHF | TGCGCCAGCAGCCAAGTGGGAGGGAATCAGCCCCAGCATTTT
TRBJ2-3 | TRBV2 | - | - | 11 | CAKDTTDTQYF | TGTGCCAAAGACACAACAGATACGCAGTATTTT
TRBJ1-5 | TRBV7-3 | - | - | 15 | CASSLTGGSNQPQHF | TGTGCCAGCAGCTTAACAGGTGGGAGCAATCAGCCCCAGCATTTT
TRBJ1-2 | TRBV6-1 | TRBD1 | - | 15 | CASSEGQGPNYGYTF | TGTGCCAGCAGTGAAGGACAGGGTCCTAACTATGGCTACACCTTC
TRBJ2-5 | TRBV4-2 | TRBD2 | - | 15 | CASSQDRGGQETQYF | TGTGCCAGCAGCCAAGATCGGGGGGGCCAAGAGACCCAGTACTTC
TRBJ1-6 | TRBV4-1 | TRBD1 | - | 15 | CASSHPTGENSPLHF | TGCGCCAGCAGCCACCCGACAGGGGAGAATTCACCCCTCCACTTT
TRBJ1-2 | TRBV20-1 | - | - | 13 | CSASRDLGYGYTF | TGCAGTGCTAGTAGGGACCTAGGCTATGGCTACACCTTC